This T cell receptor (beta chain) was documented in a study of pediatric ulcerative colitis (dated by TCRdb to about 2019). The study in broad terms: Among the ulcerative colitis patients, 6 or 7 had pancolitis and two had left-sided colitis, and histology in every patient was consistent with ulcerative colitis. From about ten newly diagnosed, treatment-naive pediatric ulcerative colitis patients and a few non-IBD control children, paired blood and rectal samples were collected. Using the Pediatric Ulcerative Colitis Activity Index, a couple of patients were classed as having mild disease, several as having moderate disease and three as having acute severe colitis. What the research found in general, with its limitations: Repertoires were derived from total lymphocyte DNA, so rare subsets such as regulatory T cells may have patterns not reflected. Features of the rectal repertoire distinguished controls, mild-moderate colitis patients and acute severe colitis patients, and in acute severe colitis, rectal diversity was reduced because of clonal expansions. Two rectal CDR3 clonotypes were present in all ulcerative colitis patients and in none of the controls. Compared with controls, ulcerative colitis patients showed significantly higher autologous blood-rectal clonal overlap, a finding that suggests increased T cell trafficking to inflamed tissue. For technical reasons, substantially fewer templates were yielded by the blood samples of a couple of patients, and these blood samples were excluded from blood-rectal overlap analysis. The healthy control group was small, consisting of only a handful of individuals.

The CDR3 starts with the cysteine, ends with the phenylalanine, and has 13 residues. CDR3 DNA is the only sequence kept; it has 39 bases, read in frame from the first base. As encoded in the germline V gene, CDR1 is SGHDT while CDR2 is YYEEEE. The junction shows trimming of 4 bases on V and 4 bases on J, plus 11 bases between the germline ends. In regard to this clone: Its target antigen remains unknown. No qualities accompany the bases; no much larger clone lies one base away.

Through the immunoSEQ TRB Survey service, multiplex V and J primers were used to amplify rearranged CDR3 beta regions from genomic DNA. To keep sequencing depth the same across samples, survey-level depth of up to 500,000 reads per sample was applied. Libraries were purified, pooled and sequenced on Illumina technology. The authors processed their data as follows. Productive clonality, sample overlap, pairwise scatters, CDR3 beta length, V/D/J gene usage and productiveness were assessed with immunoSEQ online tools. Calculated diversity was the number of unique rearrangements divided by total templates times 100; Shannon and Simpson indices were also computed. For principal component analysis, Z-score normalized data were analyzed with the R prcomp function and the ggbiplot package. Blood-rectal clonal overlap within each subject was quantified with Morisita's index. TCRdb limited this immuneACCESS table to in-frame rearrangements with V and J called. A share of clones is missing; checked studies link under half to unresolved V genes, and the rest is unexplained. V, J and clone size were drawn from that table, and D and trimming were deduced from the DNA. Here the sample has approximately 14,000 clones; about 87% occur a single time. Over 0.9% of the sample is in the top ten clones.

Before the diagnostic colonoscopy, none of the ulcerative colitis patients had been given immunosuppressive medication. A blood sample was obtained concurrently with the colonoscopy. The Wizard kit (Promega) was used to extract genomic DNA from blood and intestinal samples. This TCR derives from a boy between 10 and 17 years old with moderate ulcerative colitis. Sample: blood. The V gene is TRBV5-6 and the J gene is TRBJ1-1; a tentative D call is TRBD1 (6 bases match). The nucleotide sequence is TGTGCCAGCAGCATTAGAGGGGGCACTGAAGCTTTCTTT. This codes for CASSIRGGTEAFF. This CDR3, with the reference TRBV5-6 and TRBJ1-1 proteins standing in past its ends, gives the full variable domain DAGVTQSPTHLIKTRGQQVTLRCSPKSGHDTVSWYQQALGQGPQFIFQYYEEEERQRGNFPDRFSGHQFPNYSSELNVNALLLGDSALYLCASSIRGGTEAFFGQGTRLTVV.